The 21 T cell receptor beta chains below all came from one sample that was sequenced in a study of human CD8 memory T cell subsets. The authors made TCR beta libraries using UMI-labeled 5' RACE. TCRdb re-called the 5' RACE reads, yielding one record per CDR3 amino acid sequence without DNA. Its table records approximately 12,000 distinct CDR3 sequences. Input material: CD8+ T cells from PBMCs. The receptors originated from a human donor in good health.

The CDR3 sequence: CASSFGGTTYEQYF. The chain is built from TRBV7-9 and TRBJ2-7. Germline V lookup: CDR1 SEHNR, CDR2 FQNEAQ (reference sequence). The CDR3 loop spans 14 amino acids.

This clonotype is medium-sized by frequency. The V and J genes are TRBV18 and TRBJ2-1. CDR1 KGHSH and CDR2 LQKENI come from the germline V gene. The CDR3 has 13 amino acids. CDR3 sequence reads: CASSPFGYNEQFF.

This CDR3 reads CASSLSGSGTGELFF. The chain couples TRBV6-5 to TRBJ2-2; TCRdb's assignment of TRBD2 cannot be checked, as there is no DNA. This CDR3 spans 15 amino acids. Germline V gene data show CDR1 as MNHEY and CDR2 as SVGAGI.

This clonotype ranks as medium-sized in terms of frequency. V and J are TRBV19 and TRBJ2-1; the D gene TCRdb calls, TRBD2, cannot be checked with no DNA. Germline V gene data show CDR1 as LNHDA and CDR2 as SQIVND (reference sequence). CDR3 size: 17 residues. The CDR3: CASSLSGSVPFYNEQFF.

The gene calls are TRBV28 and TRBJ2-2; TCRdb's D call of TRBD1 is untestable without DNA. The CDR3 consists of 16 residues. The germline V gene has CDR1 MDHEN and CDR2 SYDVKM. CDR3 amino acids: CASSFFPGQGSGELFF.

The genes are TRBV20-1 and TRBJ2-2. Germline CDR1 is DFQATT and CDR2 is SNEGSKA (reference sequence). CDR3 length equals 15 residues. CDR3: CSAQALDTDTGELFF.

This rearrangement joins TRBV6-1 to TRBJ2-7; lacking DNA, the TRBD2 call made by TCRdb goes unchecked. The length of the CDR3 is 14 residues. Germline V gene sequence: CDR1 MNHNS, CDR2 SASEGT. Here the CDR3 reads CASSVAGRSYEQYF.

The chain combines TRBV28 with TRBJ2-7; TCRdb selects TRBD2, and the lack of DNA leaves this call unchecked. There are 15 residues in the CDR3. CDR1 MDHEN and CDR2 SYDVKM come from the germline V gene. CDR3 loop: CASSDPGGLVYEQYF.

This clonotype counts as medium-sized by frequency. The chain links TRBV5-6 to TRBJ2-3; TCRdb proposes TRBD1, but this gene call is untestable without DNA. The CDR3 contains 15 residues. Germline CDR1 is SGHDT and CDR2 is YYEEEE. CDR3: CASSLADRGADTQYF.

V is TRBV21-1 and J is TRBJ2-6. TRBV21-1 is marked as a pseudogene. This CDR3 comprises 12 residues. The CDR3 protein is CASAYRANVLTF.

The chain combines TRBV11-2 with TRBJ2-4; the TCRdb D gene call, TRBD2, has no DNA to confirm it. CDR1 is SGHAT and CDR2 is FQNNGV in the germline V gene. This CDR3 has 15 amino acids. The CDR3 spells CASSFLTGPGNIQYF.

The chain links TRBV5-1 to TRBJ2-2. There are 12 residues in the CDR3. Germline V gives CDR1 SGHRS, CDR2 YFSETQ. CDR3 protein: CASSPDTGELFF. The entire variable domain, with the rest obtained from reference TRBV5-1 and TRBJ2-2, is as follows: KAGVTQTPRYLIKTRGQQVTLSCSPISGHRSVSWYQQTPGQGLQFLFEYFSETQRNKGNFPGRFSGRQFSNSRSEMNVSTLELGDSALYLCASSPDTGELFFGEGSRLTVL.

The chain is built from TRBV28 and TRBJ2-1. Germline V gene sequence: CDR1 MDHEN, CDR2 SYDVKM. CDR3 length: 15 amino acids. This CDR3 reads CASSFLGNSYNEQFF.

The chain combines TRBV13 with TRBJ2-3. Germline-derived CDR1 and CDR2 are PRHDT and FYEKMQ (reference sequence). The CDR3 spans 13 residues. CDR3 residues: CASSLGFGDTQYF.

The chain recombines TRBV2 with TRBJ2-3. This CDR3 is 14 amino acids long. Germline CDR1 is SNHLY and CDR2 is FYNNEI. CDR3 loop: CASSGPTGTDTQYF.

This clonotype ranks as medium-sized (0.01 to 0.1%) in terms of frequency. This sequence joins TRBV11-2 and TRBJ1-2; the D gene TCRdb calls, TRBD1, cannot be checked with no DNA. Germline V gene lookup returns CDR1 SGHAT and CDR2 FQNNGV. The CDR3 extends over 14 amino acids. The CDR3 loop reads CASSLGGGLYGYTF.

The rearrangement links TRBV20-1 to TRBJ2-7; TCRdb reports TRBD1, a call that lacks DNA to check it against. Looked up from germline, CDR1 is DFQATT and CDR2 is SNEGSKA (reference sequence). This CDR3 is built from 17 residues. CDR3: CSARDVQGAYSSYEQYF.

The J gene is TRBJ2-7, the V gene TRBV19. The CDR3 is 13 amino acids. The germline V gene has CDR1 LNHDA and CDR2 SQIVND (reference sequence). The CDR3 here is CASSITASYEQYF.

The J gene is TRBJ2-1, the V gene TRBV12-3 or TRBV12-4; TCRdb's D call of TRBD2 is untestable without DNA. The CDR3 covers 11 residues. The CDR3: CASRGTFEQFF.

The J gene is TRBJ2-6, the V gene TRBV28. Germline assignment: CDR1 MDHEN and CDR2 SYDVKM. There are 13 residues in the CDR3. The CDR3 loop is CASSLFGANVLTF.

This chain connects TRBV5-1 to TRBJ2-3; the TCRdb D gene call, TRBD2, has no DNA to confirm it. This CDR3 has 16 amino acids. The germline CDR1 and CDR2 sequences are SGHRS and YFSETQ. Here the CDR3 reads CASSARLAGTTDTQYF.